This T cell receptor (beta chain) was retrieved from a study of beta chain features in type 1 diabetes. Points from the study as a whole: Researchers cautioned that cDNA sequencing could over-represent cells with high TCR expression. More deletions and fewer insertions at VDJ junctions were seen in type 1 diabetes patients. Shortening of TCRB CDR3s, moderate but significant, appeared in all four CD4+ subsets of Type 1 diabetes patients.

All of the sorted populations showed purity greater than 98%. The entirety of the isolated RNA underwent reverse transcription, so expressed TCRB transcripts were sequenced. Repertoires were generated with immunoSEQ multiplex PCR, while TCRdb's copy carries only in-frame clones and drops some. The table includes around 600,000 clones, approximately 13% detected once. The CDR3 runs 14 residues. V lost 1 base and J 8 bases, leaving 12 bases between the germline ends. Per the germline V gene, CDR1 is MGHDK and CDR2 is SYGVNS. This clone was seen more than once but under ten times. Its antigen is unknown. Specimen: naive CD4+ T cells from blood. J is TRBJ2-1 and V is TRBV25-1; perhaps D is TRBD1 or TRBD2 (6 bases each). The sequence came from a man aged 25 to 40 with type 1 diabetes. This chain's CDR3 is CASSEWSGGHEQFF. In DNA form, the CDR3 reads TGTGCCAGCAGTGAATGGTCCGGGGGCCATGAGCAGTTCTTC.